The 31 T cell receptor beta chains listed next were all sequenced from one sample in a study of CD8 T cells in Susac syndrome. RNA in amounts of about 0.5 to 1 ug was reverse transcribed with random hexamers. TCRdb fed the immunoSEQ multiplex PCR reads into MiXCR, producing one record per CDR3 protein. The sample shows 200,000 to 250,000 distinct CDR3 sequences, about 94% of them seen only once. Source material: CD4+ T cells from PBMCs. The receptors derive from a human donor with Susac syndrome.

This clonotype appeared once. The CDR3 region is CSARPWTDMGTQYF. The CDR3 DNA follows: TGCAGTGCAAGACCCTGGACGGACATGGGGACCCAGTACTTC. V usage is TRBV20-1 and J usage is TRBJ2-5; TRBD1 might be the D (5 bases). The CDR3 contains 14 residues. Trimming cost V 6 bases and J 7 bases, with 21 bases left between them. Germline V lookup: CDR1 DFQATT, CDR2 SNEGSKA (reference sequence).

The rearrangement joins TRBV6-5 to TRBJ2-6; possibly TRBD2 for D (5 bases). This CDR3 is built from 19 residues. The germline CDR1 and CDR2 sequences are MNHEY and SVGAGI. Trimming removed 2 bases at V and 0 bases at J, with 17 bases between. The CDR3 region has the DNA TGTGCCAGCAGTTACCCCCGCTTTGGACGGGACTCTGGGGCCAACGTCCTGACTTTC. Amino acid sequence: CASSYPRFGRDSGANVLTF.

This sequence joins TRBV14 and TRBJ2-1, with D possibly TRBD1 on 6 matching bases. This CDR3 comprises 16 residues. The V end lost 1 base, the J end lost 6 bases, and 16 bases lay between the germline ends. Germline assignment: CDR1 SGHDN and CDR2 FVKESK. The CDR3 protein is CASSQGSKTGSNEQFF. CDR3 DNA: TGTGCCAGCAGCCAAGGCTCCAAGACAGGAAGCAATGAGCAGTTCTTC.

The chain uses TRBV3-1 and TRBJ2-5; 9 nucleotides agree with TRBD2. CDR1 and CDR2 from the germline V gene are LGHDT and YNNKEL (reference sequence). The V and J ends lost 1 base and 0 bases, in that order; junction bases with no gene match: 3. The CDR3 is 16 amino acids. The CDR3 bases are TGTGCCAGCAGCCAAGGAAGCGGGGGGAACCAAGAGACCCAGTACTTC. It specifies CASSQGSGGNQETQYF.

This chain connects TRBV14 to TRBJ1-2; possible D gene TRBD1, 5 bases. Trimming left V 4 bases short and J 4 bases short, with 13 bases between. From germline, CDR1 is SGHDN and CDR2 FVKESK. This CDR3 is 14 amino acids long. CDR3 loop: CASSPGGGSYGYTF. The CDR3, as DNA: TGTGCCAGCAGCCCAGGCGGGGGGAGCTATGGCTACACCTTC.

This chain joins TRBV28 and TRBJ1-6; TRBD1 might be the D (5 bases). The CDR3 spans 12 residues. Germline V gene sequence: CDR1 MDHEN, CDR2 SYDVKM. V was shortened by 5 bases and J by 11 bases, with 10 bases between the two germline ends. The CDR3 sequence: CASSTDRAPLHF. Here the CDR3 DNA reads TGTGCCAGCAGTACCGACAGAGCACCCCTCCACTTT.

The gene calls are TRBV20-1 and TRBJ2-3, with a possible D match to TRBD1 (7 bases). This CDR3 spans 14 amino acids. The germline V gene has CDR1 DFQATT and CDR2 SNEGSKA (reference sequence). CDR3 bases: TGCAAGGGGGCCGCGGGAAGCTTAACAGATACGCAGTATTTT. This codes for CKGAAGSLTDTQYF.

The count of this clonotype is one. The V and J genes are TRBV20-1 and TRBJ1-5; D is unclear. V was pared by 2 bases and J by 9 bases, with 14 bases between. This CDR3 region has 13 residues. Germline-derived CDR1 and CDR2 are DFQATT and SNEGSKA (reference sequence). DNA of the CDR3: TGCAGTGCTAGACTTGAGCTATCCCGGCCCCAGCATTTT. Translating it yields CSARLELSRPQHF.

This chain uses TRBV6-2 or TRBV6-3 with TRBJ2-1; TRBD2 matches at 10 bases. The V gene end was trimmed by 7 bases and the J gene end by 10 bases; junction bases not matched to a gene: 4. The length of the CDR3 is 12 residues. From germline, CDR1 is MNHEY and CDR2 SVGEGT. CDR3 sequence (DNA): TGTGCCAGCAAAAGCGGGGGGGGCGAGCAGTTCTTC. As protein: CASKSGGGEQFF.

The V gene is TRBV20-1, the J gene TRBJ2-3; D unresolved. CDR3 length: 16 amino acids. The V end lost 2 bases, the J end lost 8 bases, and 23 bases lay between the germline ends. The germline CDR1 and CDR2 sequences are DFQATT and SNEGSKA (reference sequence). CDR3 DNA: TGCAGTGCTAGACCTGCGCGTGGCCCTTCTTCAGTTACGCAGTATTTT. Translated: CSARPARGPSSVTQYF.

The gene calls are TRBV29-1 and TRBJ1-2; perhaps TRBD1 as D (6 bases). CDR1 and CDR2 from the germline V gene are SQVTM and ANQGSEA. Trimming took 1 base from V and 6 from J, leaving 6 bases between them. The CDR3 sequence is 11 residues long. In DNA form, the CDR3 reads TGCAGCGTTGAAGGGACAGATGGCTACACCTTC. It yields the protein CSVEGTDGYTF.

The V and J genes are TRBV18 and TRBJ2-7, with a possible D match to TRBD1 (5 bases). V dropped 2 bases and J dropped 0 bases, with 14 bases sitting between them. The CDR3 spans 16 residues. Germline CDR1 and CDR2: KGHSH and LQKENI. CDR3 DNA sequence: TGTGCCAGCTCACCATCGGCAGGACACTTCTCCTACGAGCAGTACTTC. Residues: CASSPSAGHFSYEQYF.

V usage is TRBV12-3 or TRBV12-4 and J usage is TRBJ1-4; perhaps TRBD1 as D (6 bases). V lost 4 bases to trimming and J lost 7 bases, with 16 bases between them. The CDR3 loop spans 15 amino acids. The DNA for the CDR3 is TGTGCCAGCAGTTCTACAGGGTTGAGAGGTGAAAAACTGTTTTTT. Translation: CASSSTGLRGEKLFF.

The gene calls are TRBV29-1 and TRBJ2-5; tentative D call: TRBD2 (6 bases). Germline values: CDR1 SQVTM, CDR2 ANQGSEA. This CDR3 spans 16 amino acids. V was cut by 0 bases and J by 3 bases, with 17 bases left in between. DNA for the CDR3: TGCAGCGTTGAAGAGGCGGGGCAGGGAGGAGAAGAGACCCAGTACTTC. Amino acid sequence: CSVEEAGQGGEETQYF.

This chain joins TRBV15 and TRBJ2-5, with D tentatively TRBD2 (7 bases). The germline CDR1 and CDR2 sequences are LNHNV and YYDKDF (reference sequence). This CDR3 region has 16 residues. Trimming left V 0 bases short and J 7 bases short, with 18 bases between. The CDR3 region has the DNA TGTGCCACCAGCAGAGAAGAAGGCGGGGGCCGGGGGACCCAGTACTTC. Translating gives CATSREEGGGRGTQYF.

The chain links TRBV20-1 to TRBJ1-5, with no clear D. The CDR3 spans 13 residues. The germline gives CDR1 DFQATT, CDR2 SNEGSKA (reference sequence). V shed 2 bases and J shed 3 bases, with 8 bases lying between them. The CDR3 spells CSARWQVNQPQHF. CDR3 bases: TGCAGTGCTAGATGGCAGGTCAATCAGCCCCAGCATTTT.

This clonotype was detected a few times. The rearrangement joins TRBV12-3 or TRBV12-4 to TRBJ1-1, with D tentatively TRBD1 (6 bases). The CDR3 has 14 amino acids. Trimming left V 5 bases short and J 2 bases short, with 12 bases between. The CDR3 sequence is CASSQRQVNTEAFF. CDR3 DNA sequence: TGTGCCAGCAGTCAACGACAGGTAAACACTGAAGCTTTCTTT.

V gene TRBV29-1 combines with J gene TRBJ2-7, with TRBD1 as a possible D gene (5 bases). V was shortened by 4 bases and J by 2 bases, with 9 bases between the two germline ends. Per germline, CDR1 SQVTM and CDR2 ANQGSEA. This CDR3 has 12 amino acids. CDR3 sequence (DNA): TGCAGCGTTGTGCCAGGGACCTACGAGCAGTACTTC. This sequence encodes CSVVPGTYEQYF.

The chain joins TRBV6-5 to TRBJ2-5, with 8 bases lining up with TRBD1. Losses at the gene ends were 6 bases for V and 2 bases for J; bases not matched to a gene: 5. The germline CDR1 and CDR2 sequences are MNHEY and SVGAGI. This CDR3 contains 14 residues. CDR3 nucleotides: TGTGCCAGCAGGGACAGGGTAATGCAAGAGACCCAGTACTTC. Protein: CASRDRVMQETQYF.

The chain employs TRBV11-1 and TRBJ1-2; 7 positions match TRBD1. Looked up from germline, CDR1 is SGHAT and CDR2 is FQDESV (reference sequence). The CDR3 contains 18 residues. Unmatched junction bases numbered 14, after V lost 4 bases and J lost 0 bases. The CDR3 DNA sequence: TGTGCCAGCAGCTACCCCCGGGACAGCAGTGGGTCTAACTATGGCTACACCTTC. Residues: CASSYPRDSSGSNYGYTF. The full variable domain, in which reference TRBV11-1 and TRBJ1-2 provide the parts outside the CDR3, is EAEVAQSPRYKITEKSQAVAFWCDPISGHATLYWYRQILGQGPELLVQFQDESVVDDSQLPKDRFSAERLKGVDSTLKIQPAELGDSAMYLCASSYPRDSSGSNYGYTFGSGTRLTVV.

The chain joins TRBV12-3 or TRBV12-4 to TRBJ1-5; D ambiguous. This CDR3 contains 14 residues. V was cut by 2 bases and J by 7 bases, with 12 bases left in between. The CDR3 reads CASSLTSGRQPQHF. The CDR3 DNA is TGTGCCAGCAGTTTAACGAGTGGGCGGCAGCCCCAGCATTTT.

V usage is TRBV19 and J usage is TRBJ1-2; tentative D call: TRBD1 (5 bases). Germline V gene lookup returns CDR1 LNHDA and CDR2 SQIVND (reference sequence). Between the trimmed V and J ends, which lost 7 bases and 8 bases, there was a span of 20 bases. The CDR3 is 14 amino acids. The chain's CDR3 is CASTLWGDQGGYTF. CDR3 bases: TGTGCCAGTACCTTATGGGGGGACCAAGGGGGCTACACCTTC.

The chain carries TRBV20-1 and TRBJ2-7; 9 positions match TRBD2. Germline V gives CDR1 DFQATT, CDR2 SNEGSKA (reference sequence). Trimming at V came to 4 bases and at J to 9 bases, leaving 19 bases not matched to a gene. CDR3 length: 16 amino acids. The CDR3 nucleotides are TGCAGTGCTACCAGGACCGGAGCGGGGGGTCGCGGCGTGCAGTACTTC. Amino acids: CSATRTGAGGRGVQYF.

The CDR3 protein is CSARTSSGAGDNSPLHF. The CDR3 bases are TGCAGTGCTCGTACCTCTAGCGGGGCGGGAGATAATTCACCCCTCCACTTT. The V and J genes are TRBV20-1 and TRBJ1-6, with a possible D match to TRBD1 (5 bases). The CDR3 is 17 residues long. Germline V CDR1 and CDR2: DFQATT, SNEGSKA (reference sequence). V gave up 5 bases and J gave up 5 bases, with 22 bases separating them.

The rearrangement links TRBV11-2 to TRBJ2-2, with 7 nucleotides matching TRBD1. CDR1 and CDR2 from the germline V gene are SGHAT and FQNNGV. The V and J ends lost 7 bases and 6 bases, in that order; junction bases with no gene match: 11. The length of the CDR3 is 15 residues. CDR3 in amino acids: CASTSYRGRAGELFF. The CDR3 DNA reads as TGTGCCAGCACTTCTTACAGGGGAAGGGCCGGGGAGCTGTTTTTT. Variable domain in full (rest from reference TRBV11-2 and TRBJ2-2): EAGVAQSPRYKIIEKRQSVAFWCNPISGHATLYWYQQILGQGPKLLIQFQNNGVVDDSQLPKDRFSAERLKGVDSTLKIQPAKLEDSAVYLCASTSYRGRAGELFFGEGSRLTVL.

The chain combines TRBV5-6 with TRBJ1-2, with a possible D match to TRBD1 (6 bases). The CDR3 is 14 amino acids. Trimming cost V 4 bases and J 5 bases, with 15 bases left between them. Per the germline V gene, CDR1 is SGHDT and CDR2 is YYEEEE. Here the CDR3 DNA reads TGTGCCAGCAGCCTCTACGGGGGGACATATGGCTACACCTTC. This codes for CASSLYGGTYGYTF. Based on the CDR3 plus reference TRBV5-6 and TRBJ1-2, the full variable domain is DAGVTQSPTHLIKTRGQQVTLRCSPKSGHDTVSWYQQALGQGPQFIFQYYEEEERQRGNFPDRFSGHQFPNYSSELNVNALLLGDSALYLCASSLYGGTYGYTFGSGTRLTVV.

CDR3 bases: TGTGCCAGCAGCCCCGGGGGAGGGGTACCCAACTATGGCTACACCTTC. It is translated as CASSPGGGVPNYGYTF. The V call is TRBV9, the J call TRBJ1-2; the D gene is possibly TRBD1 (5 bases). This CDR3 is built from 16 residues. The V end was cut by 4 bases, the J end by 2 bases, with 18 bases between. The germline V gene has CDR1 SGDLS and CDR2 YYNGEE.

This rearrangement joins TRBV25-1 to TRBJ1-5; no clear D gene. V was clipped by 0 bases and J by 7 bases, with 10 bases between them. CDR1 is MGHDK, CDR2 SYGVNS, per germline. The length of the CDR3 is 14 residues. Written as DNA, the CDR3 is TGTGCCAGCAGTGAATACGGGTCCGGACAGCCCCAGCATTTT. This gives the protein CASSEYGSGQPQHF.

The gene calls are TRBV2 and TRBJ1-2; no firm D call. The CDR3 consists of 16 residues. From germline, CDR1 is SNHLY and CDR2 FYNNEI. V lost 2 bases and J 4 bases, leaving 17 bases between the germline ends. The CDR3 here is CASSELRPGGAYGYTF. The CDR3 region has the DNA TGTGCCAGCAGTGAACTGCGGCCAGGAGGCGCCTATGGCTACACCTTC.

J is TRBJ2-3 and V is TRBV20-1; D is undetermined. V shed 5 bases and J shed 8 bases, with 17 bases lying between them. The CDR3 spans 13 residues. Germline CDR1 and CDR2: DFQATT and SNEGSKA (reference sequence). In DNA, the CDR3 is TGCAGTGCTGCTCAGGAGTGGGGTGGTACGCAGTATTTT. Residues: CSAAQEWGGTQYF.

The chain has TRBV3-1 and TRBJ2-1; 8 nucleotides line up with TRBD2. Trimming removed 4 bases from V and 5 bases from J; junction bases left unmatched: 10. Looked up from germline, CDR1 is LGHDT and CDR2 is YNNKEL (reference sequence). This CDR3 comprises 16 residues. The CDR3 DNA is TGTGCCAGCAGCCCAATAAACGGACTAGCCAACAATGAGCAGTTCTTC. Translated: CASSPINGLANNEQFF.